This entry is about one T cell receptor beta chain. V was shortened by 0 bases and J by 0 bases, with 11 bases between the two germline ends. The length of the CDR3 is 16 residues. Germline values: CDR1 SGHAT, CDR2 FQNNGV. Sequencing used immunoSEQ multiplex PCR; TCRdb keeps in-frame clones, though not all of them. The sample lists approximately 170,000 clones; 70% to 85% were seen once. These data are taken from a study of blood T cell repertoires in COVID-19. Sequencing was performed on peripheral blood. V gene TRBV11-2 combines with J gene TRBJ1-1, with D tentatively TRBD1 (6 bases). This TCR was recovered from a man older than 75 with COVID-19, enrolled during active disease. The CDR3, as DNA: TGTGCCAGCAGCTTAGATGGGGGGGCATTGAACACTGAAGCTTTCTTT. It encodes CASSLDGGALNTEAFF.